The source of this T cell receptor beta chain is a study of blood T cell repertoires in COVID-19. TCRdb keeps only in-frame clones here, not all; method: immunoSEQ multiplex PCR. The table includes some 390,000 clones, approximately 87% detected once. This clone was found a few times. The CDR3 is 14 amino acids. Germline CDR1 reads SGHAT; CDR2 reads FQNNGV. V gave up 0 bases and J gave up 4 bases, with 6 bases separating them. The rearrangement joins TRBV11-2 to TRBJ1-4; D gene ambiguous. The sequenced material came from peripheral blood. The TCR comes from a woman aged 55-75 years with COVID-19, enrolled during active disease. DNA for the CDR3: TGTGCCAGCAGCTTAGACCCAGTTAATGAAAAACTGTTTTTT. Its protein product is CASSLDPVNEKLFF.